The present TCR beta chain was sequenced within a study of identical twins. Study-wide results and limits: Less excess twin sharing appeared in beta out-of-frame sequences. Low generation probability was overrepresented in out-of-frame alpha sequences shared by twins. Models underpredicted monozygotic twin sharing of out-of-frame TCR alpha.

Regarding this clonotype: Its antigen is currently unknown.

Template switching added a universal primer binding site, and final cDNA carried unique molecular identifiers. TCRdb independently ran MiXCR on the 5' RACE reads; one entry per CDR3 protein. Here the sample spans some 500,000 distinct CDR3 sequences, around a tenth being singletons. Germline-derived CDR1 and CDR2 are LGHDT and YNNKEL (reference sequence). The length of the CDR3 is 15 residues. The V and J ends lost 4 bases and 4 bases respectively, with 17 bases between them. These data also featured in a second study, about yellow fever vaccine responses in identical twins.

The chain has TRBV3-1 and TRBJ2-7; a possible D gene is TRBD2 (7 bases). Sequenced material: PBMCs. The TCR originated in a woman aged 18-29 years in good health. The CDR3 region is CASSPGGRKIYEQYF. The DNA of the CDR3 is TGTGCCAGCAGCCCGGGGGGCAGGAAAATTTACGAGCAGTACTTC.